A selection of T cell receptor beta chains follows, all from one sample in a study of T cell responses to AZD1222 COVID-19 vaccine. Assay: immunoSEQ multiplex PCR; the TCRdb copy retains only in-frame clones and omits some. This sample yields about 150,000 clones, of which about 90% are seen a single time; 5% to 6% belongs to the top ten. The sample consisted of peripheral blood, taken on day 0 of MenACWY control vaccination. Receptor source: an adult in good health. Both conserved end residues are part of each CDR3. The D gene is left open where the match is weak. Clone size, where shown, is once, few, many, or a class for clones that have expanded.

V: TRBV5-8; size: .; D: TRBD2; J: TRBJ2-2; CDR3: CASSRSGRGNTGELFF; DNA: TGTGCCAGCAGCCGTAGCGGGAGGGGGAACACCGGGGAGCTGTTTTTT
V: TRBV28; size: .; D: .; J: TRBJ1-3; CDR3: CASSLGSTLGNTIYF; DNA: TGTGCCAGCAGTTTAGGTTCCACCCTGGGGAACACCATATATTTT
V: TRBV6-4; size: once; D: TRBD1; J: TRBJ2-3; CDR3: CAAQGVPPGTDTQYF; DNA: TGTGCCGCCCAGGGGGTTCCACCCGGCACAGATACGCAGTATTTT
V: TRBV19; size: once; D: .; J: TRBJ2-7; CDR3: CASSTNSGDEQYF; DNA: TGTGCCAGTAGCACTAATTCGGGTGACGAGCAGTACTTC
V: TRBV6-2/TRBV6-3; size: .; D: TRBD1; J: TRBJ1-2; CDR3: CASSRDSLHYGYTF; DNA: TGTGCCAGCAGTCGGGACAGCCTCCACTATGGCTACACCTTC
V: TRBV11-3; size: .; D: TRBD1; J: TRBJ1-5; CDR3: CASSLVGGQGAGVNQPQHF; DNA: TGTGCCAGCAGCTTAGTAGGAGGACAGGGGGCAGGCGTCAATCAGCCCCAGCATTTT
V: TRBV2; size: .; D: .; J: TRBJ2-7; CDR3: CASRREISYEQYF; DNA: TGTGCCAGCCGTCGGGAAATTTCCTACGAGCAGTACTTC
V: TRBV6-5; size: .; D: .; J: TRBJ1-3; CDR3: CASSYLGGDTIYF; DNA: TGTGCCAGCAGTTACCTGGGGGGGGACACCATATATTTT
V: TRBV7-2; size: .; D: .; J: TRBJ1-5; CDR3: CASSLGGRDNQPQHF; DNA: TGTGCCAGCAGCTTAGGGGGCAGGGACAATCAGCCCCAGCATTTT
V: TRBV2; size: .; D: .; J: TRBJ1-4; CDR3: CASSGQGRNTNEKLFF; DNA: TGTGCCAGCAGTGGTCAAGGGAGGAATACTAATGAAAAACTGTTTTTT
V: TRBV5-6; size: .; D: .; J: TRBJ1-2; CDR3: CASSLIQPTGYGYTF; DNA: TGTGCCAGCAGCTTAATCCAACCAACAGGCTATGGCTACACCTTC
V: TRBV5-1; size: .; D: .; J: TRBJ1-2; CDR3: CASSRTPYGYTF; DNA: TGCGCCAGCAGCCGGACACCCTATGGCTACACCTTC
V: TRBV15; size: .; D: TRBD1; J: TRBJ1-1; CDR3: CATTEDRGSEAFF; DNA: TGTGCCACCACCGAAGACAGGGGATCTGAAGCTTTCTTT
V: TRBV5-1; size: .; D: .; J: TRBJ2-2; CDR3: CASSPTGRGGTGELFF; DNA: TGCGCCAGCAGCCCGACGGGCAGGGGGGGAACCGGGGAGCTGTTTTTT
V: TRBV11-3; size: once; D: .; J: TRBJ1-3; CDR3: CASSLGDSGNTIYF; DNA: TGTGCCAGCAGCTTAGGAGACTCTGGAAACACCATATATTTT
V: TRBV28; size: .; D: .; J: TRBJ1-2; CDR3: CASTPRSVKLYGYTF; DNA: TGTGCCAGCACCCCCCGGTCAGTGAAACTTTATGGCTACACCTTC
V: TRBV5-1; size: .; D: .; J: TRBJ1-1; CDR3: CASSLERRGEAFF; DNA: TGCGCCAGCAGCTTGGAACGGAGGGGTGAAGCTTTCTTT
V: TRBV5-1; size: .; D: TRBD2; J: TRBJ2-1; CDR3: CASSEGSLAGYNEQFF; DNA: TGCGCCAGCAGCGAGGGCTCCCTAGCGGGATACAATGAGCAGTTCTTC
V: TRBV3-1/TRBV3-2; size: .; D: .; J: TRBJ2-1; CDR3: CASSQVFNEQFF; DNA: TGTGCCAGCAGCCAAGTATTTAATGAGCAGTTCTTC
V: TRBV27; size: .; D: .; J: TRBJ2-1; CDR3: CASSFSWDEQFF; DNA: TGTGCCAGCAGTTTCTCCTGGGATGAGCAGTTCTTC
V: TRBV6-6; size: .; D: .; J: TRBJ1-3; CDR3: CASSPGALQSGNTIYF; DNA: TGTGCCAGCAGCCCCGGGGCCCTACAATCTGGAAACACCATATATTTT
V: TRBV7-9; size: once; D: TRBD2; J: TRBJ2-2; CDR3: CASSPSSAGGRNTGELFF; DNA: TGTGCCAGCAGCCCATCGTCGGCGGGGGGCAGGAACACCGGGGAGCTGTTTTTT
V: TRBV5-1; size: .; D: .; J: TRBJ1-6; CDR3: CASSSFGRESSPLHF; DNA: TGCGCCAGCAGCTCCTTTGGAAGGGAAAGCTCACCCCTCCACTTT
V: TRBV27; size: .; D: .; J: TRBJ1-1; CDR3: CASSFGGPNTEAFF; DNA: TGTGCCAGCAGTTTTGGGGGACCGAACACTGAAGCTTTCTTT
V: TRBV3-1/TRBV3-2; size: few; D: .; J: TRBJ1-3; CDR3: CASSQEGLRNTIYF; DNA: TGTGCCAGCAGCCAAGAGGGACTTCGGAACACCATATATTTT
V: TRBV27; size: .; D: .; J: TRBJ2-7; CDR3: CASSSRDYEQYF; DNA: TGTGCCAGCAGTTCGAGGGACTACGAGCAGTACTTC
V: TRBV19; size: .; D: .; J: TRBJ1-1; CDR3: CASSMFVNTEAFF; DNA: TGTGCCAGTAGTATGTTTGTGAACACTGAAGCTTTCTTT
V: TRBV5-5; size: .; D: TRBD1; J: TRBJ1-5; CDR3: CASSLGQGSNQPQHF; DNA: TGTGCCAGCAGCTTGGGACAGGGGAGCAATCAGCCCCAGCATTTT
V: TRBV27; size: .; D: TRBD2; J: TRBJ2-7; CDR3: CASRGLASSYEQYF; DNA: TGTGCCAGCAGAGGACTAGCGTCTTCCTACGAGCAGTACTTC
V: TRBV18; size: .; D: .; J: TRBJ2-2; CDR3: CASSQGTDTGELFF; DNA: TGTGCCAGCTCACAGGGGACCGACACCGGGGAGCTGTTTTTT
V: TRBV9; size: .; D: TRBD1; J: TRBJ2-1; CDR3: CASSRDRAYNEQFF; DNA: TGTGCCAGCAGCCGGGACAGGGCATACAATGAGCAGTTCTTC
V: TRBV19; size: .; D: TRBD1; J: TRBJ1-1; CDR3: CASSGQANTEAFF; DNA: TGTGCCAGTAGCGGACAGGCTAACACTGAAGCTTTCTTT
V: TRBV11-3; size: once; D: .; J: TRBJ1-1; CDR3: CASSLVATATEAFF; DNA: TGTGCCAGCAGCTTAGTGGCGACAGCCACTGAAGCTTTCTTT
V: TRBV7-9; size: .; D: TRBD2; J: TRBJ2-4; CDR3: CASSALGEGSDIQYF; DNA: TGTGCCAGCAGCGCCTTGGGGGAGGGATCCGACATTCAGTACTTC
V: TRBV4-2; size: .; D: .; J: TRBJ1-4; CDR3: CASSQDWGRGDEKLFF; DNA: TGTGCCAGCAGCCAAGATTGGGGCAGGGGAGATGAAAAACTGTTTTTT
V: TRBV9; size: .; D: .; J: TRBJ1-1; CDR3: CASSPTGNTEAFF; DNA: TGTGCCAGCAGCCCCACAGGTAACACTGAAGCTTTCTTT
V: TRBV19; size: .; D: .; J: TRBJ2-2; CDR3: CASSMDRITGELFF; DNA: TGTGCCAGTAGTATGGACCGGATAACCGGGGAGCTGTTTTTT
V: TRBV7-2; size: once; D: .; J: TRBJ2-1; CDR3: CASSVNSGGEQFF; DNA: TGTGCCAGCAGCGTTAATAGCGGAGGGGAGCAGTTCTTC
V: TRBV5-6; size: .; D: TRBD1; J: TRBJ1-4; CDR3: CASSFWDRVEKLFF; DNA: TGTGCCAGCAGCTTCTGGGACAGGGTCGAAAAACTGTTTTTT
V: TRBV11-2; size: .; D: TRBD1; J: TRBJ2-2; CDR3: CASSVRQGANTGELFF; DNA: TGTGCCAGCAGCGTAAGACAGGGAGCGAACACCGGGGAGCTGTTTTTT
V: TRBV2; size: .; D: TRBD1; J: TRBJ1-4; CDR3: CASRTGTGGYEKLFF; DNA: TGTGCCAGCAGGACAGGGACAGGGGGTTATGAAAAACTGTTTTTT
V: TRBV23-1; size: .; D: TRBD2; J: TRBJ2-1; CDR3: CASRASGCYNEQFF; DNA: TGCGCCAGCAGGGCTAGCGGGTGCTACAATGAGCAGTTCTTC
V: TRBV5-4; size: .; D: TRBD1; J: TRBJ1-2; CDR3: CASSPTGGGGYTF; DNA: TGTGCCAGCAGCCCCACAGGGGGAGGAGGCTACACCTTC
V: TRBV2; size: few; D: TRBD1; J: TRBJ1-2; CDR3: CASSRTGIITGYTF; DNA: TGTGCCAGCAGCAGGACAGGGATCATTACTGGCTACACCTTC
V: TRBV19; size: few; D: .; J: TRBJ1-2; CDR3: CASSIDGLPDNYGYTF; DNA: TGTGCCAGTAGTATAGATGGGCTTCCCGACAACTATGGCTACACCTTC
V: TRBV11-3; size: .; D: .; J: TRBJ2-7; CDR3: CASSLERDSYEQYF; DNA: TGTGCCAGCAGCTTAGAACGCGACTCCTACGAGCAGTACTTC
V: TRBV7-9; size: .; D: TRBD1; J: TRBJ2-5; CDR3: CASRMTGEETQYF; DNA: TGTGCCAGCAGGATGACAGGGGAAGAGACCCAGTACTTC
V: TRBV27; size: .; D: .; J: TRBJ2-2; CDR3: CASRPETGYTGELFF; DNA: TGTGCCAGCAGACCTGAAACAGGGTACACCGGGGAGCTGTTTTTT
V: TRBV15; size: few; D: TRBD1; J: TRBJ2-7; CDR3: CATSRGTGTGNYEQYF; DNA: TGTGCCACCAGCAGAGGGACCGGGACAGGCAACTACGAGCAGTACTTC
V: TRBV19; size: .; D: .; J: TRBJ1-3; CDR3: CASSGGRNSDTIYF; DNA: TGTGCCAGTAGTGGGGGCAGGAATTCAGACACCATATATTTT
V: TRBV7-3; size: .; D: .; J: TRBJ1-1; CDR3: CASSLTNREKAFF; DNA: TGTGCCAGCAGCTTAACGAACCGGGAGAAGGCTTTCTTT
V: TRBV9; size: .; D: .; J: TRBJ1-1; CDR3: CASSVVPSGGTEAFF; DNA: TGTGCCAGCAGCGTAGTTCCCAGTGGAGGCACTGAAGCTTTCTTT
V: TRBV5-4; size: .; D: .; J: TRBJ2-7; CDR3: CASSLQGVEQYF; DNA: TGTGCCAGCAGCCTCCAGGGAGTTGAGCAGTACTTC
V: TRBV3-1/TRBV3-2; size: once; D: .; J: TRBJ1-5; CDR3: CASSQQGHDQPQHF; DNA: TGTGCCAGCAGCCAACAGGGCCATGATCAGCCCCAGCATTTT